The 30 T cell receptor beta chains listed next were all sequenced from one sample in a study of T-cell memory formation after mild COVID-19. TCRdb called the 5' RACE reads again in MiXCR, with one record for every CDR3 protein. The table records 250,000 to 350,000 distinct CDR3 sequences, roughly an eighth of them present only once. Source material: PBMCs or a T cell subset sorted from them (not recorded which). The receptors were sampled from a young man who had mild COVID-19 (a few samples of this study predate the infection). Cell type and time point are not known.

This chain uses TRBV7-9 with TRBJ2-3; TRBD1 or TRBD2 may be the D gene (5 bases each). This CDR3 comprises 16 residues. V was clipped by 6 bases and J by 0 bases, with 16 bases between them. Germline V gene data show CDR1 as SEHNR and CDR2 as FQNEAQ (reference sequence). CDR3 sequence: CASSHHPGRSTDTQYF. For the CDR3, the DNA is TGTGCCAGCAGTCATCATCCGGGACGGAGCACAGATACGCAGTATTTT.

This clonotype occurred a few times. This rearrangement joins TRBV6-1 to TRBJ2-5, with 9 bases matching TRBD2. V lost 6 bases, J lost 4 bases, and 3 bases stayed unmatched. The CDR3 length is 13 residues. Germline lookup yields CDR1 MNHNS and CDR2 SASEGT. The CDR3 DNA reads TGTGCCAGCAGGCTAGCGGGGAGAGAGACCCAGTACTTC. Amino acids: CASRLAGRETQYF.

This clonotype was recorded only once. The chain links TRBV7-2 to TRBJ2-4; D unclear. Germline V lookup: CDR1 SGHTA, CDR2 FQGNSA. V shed 5 bases and J shed 8 bases, with 16 bases lying between them. The CDR3 runs to 14 residues. CDR3 residues: CASSLPTIGYIQYF. The CDR3 nucleotides read TGTGCCAGCAGCCTCCCTACTATCGGGTACATTCAGTACTTC. The variable domain in full, completed from reference TRBV7-2 and TRBJ2-4, reads GAGVSQSPSNKVTEKGKDVELRCDPISGHTALYWYRQSLGQGLEFLIYFQGNSAPDKSGLPSDRFSAERTGGSVSTLTIQRTQQEDSAVYLCASSLPTIGYIQYFGAGTRLSVL.

This clonotype was observed at least ten times. The chain employs TRBV11-2 and TRBJ2-3; 10 positions match TRBD2. The V segment lost 5 bases and the J segment 0 bases; nucleotides outside the gene matches: 2. Germline CDR1 is SGHAT and CDR2 is FQNNGV. CDR3 length: 15 amino acids. The CDR3 nucleotides are TGTGCCAGCAGCCCTAGCGGGAGTAGCACAGATACGCAGTATTTT. Its translation is CASSPSGSSTDTQYF.

V and J are TRBV4-3 and TRBJ2-4, with 9 positions matching TRBD1. Trimming cost V 4 bases and J 6 bases; bases outside gene matches: 7. The CDR3 is 15 amino acids. Germline V CDR1 and CDR2: LGHNA, YSLEER. This chain's CDR3 is CASSRSMDRGNIQYF. The CDR3 nucleotides read TGCGCCAGCAGCCGGAGTATGGACAGGGGAAACATTCAGTACTTC.

This rearrangement joins TRBV20-1 to TRBJ2-3; a weak D match, TRBD2 (6 bases). With 6 bases removed from V and 6 bases from J, the gap between germline ends came to 16 bases. This CDR3 spans 13 amino acids. Germline CDR1 DFQATT, CDR2 SNEGSKA (reference sequence). The CDR3 sequence: CSAPLAQRDTQYF. As DNA, the CDR3 is TGCAGTGCCCCACTAGCTCAAAGGGATACGCAGTATTTT.

This clonotype occurred a few times. The chain is built from TRBV29-1 and TRBJ2-6; D call uncertain. The CDR3 has 14 residues. V lost 1 base to trimming and J lost 3 bases, with 7 bases between them. Germline values: CDR1 SQVTM, CDR2 ANQGSEA. The CDR3 DNA follows: TGCAGCGTTGAAGCGACGTATGGGGCCAACGTCCTGACTTTC. This gives the protein CSVEATYGANVLTF. Looking up the rest from reference TRBV29-1 and TRBJ2-6 gives the full variable domain: SAVISQKPSRDICQRGTSLTIQCQVDSQVTMMFWYRQQPGQSLTLIATANQGSEATYESGFVIDKFPISRPNLTFSTLTVSNMSPEDSSIYLCSVEATYGANVLTFGAGSRLTVL.

This clonotype was seen at least ten times. This chain joins TRBV5-1 and TRBJ2-3, with 9 bases aligning to TRBD1. V lost 0 bases, J lost 5 bases, and 7 bases stayed unmatched. CDR3 length: 16 residues. CDR1 and CDR2 (germline): SGHRS, YFSETQ. This CDR3 is CASSLAGTGQGDTQYF. The CDR3 coding sequence is TGCGCCAGCAGCTTGGCCGGGACGGGACAGGGAGATACGCAGTATTTT.

The sample holds a few counts of this clonotype. The chain links TRBV12-3 or TRBV12-4 to TRBJ2-6; D unclear. V was shortened by 8 bases and J by 0 bases, with 5 bases between the two germline ends. There are 13 residues in the CDR3. The CDR3 protein is CASFPSGANVLTF. The CDR3 region has the DNA TGTGCCAGCTTTCCCTCTGGGGCCAACGTCCTGACTTTC.

This clonotype came up a few times. The rearrangement uses TRBV29-1 and TRBJ2-7; D may match TRBD1 or TRBD2 (5 bases each). V lost 6 bases and J 5 bases, leaving 11 bases between the germline ends. CDR3 length equals 11 residues. The germline V gene has CDR1 SQVTM and CDR2 ANQGSEA. This CDR3 is CSVRLGDEQYF. CDR3 coding DNA: TGCAGCGTCCGATTGGGGGACGAGCAGTACTTC.

This clonotype was counted only a few times. The chain uses TRBV5-1 and TRBJ1-6; tentative D call: TRBD1 (5 bases). Germline V lookup: CDR1 SGHRS, CDR2 YFSETQ. This CDR3 has 15 residues. V shed 2 bases and J shed 8 bases, with 14 bases lying between them. CDR3 DNA sequence: TGCGCCAGCAGCTTCGAAGGAGGAGGGGATTCACCCCTCCACTTT. Translated: CASSFEGGGDSPLHF.

This clonotype was seen a few times. The chain uses TRBV7-8 and TRBJ1-1; 7 bases align to TRBD1. J lost 4 bases, V lost 5 bases, and 16 bases had no gene match. The CDR3 totals 17 residues. CDR1 is SGHVS, CDR2 FQNEAQ, per germline. The CDR3 DNA reads as TGTGCCAGCAGCATATCCTTGACAGGGCCAGTAGGCACTGAAGCTTTCTTT. Protein: CASSISLTGPVGTEAFF. The variable domain in full, with the rest retrieved from reference TRBV7-8 and TRBJ1-1, is GAGVSQSPRYKVAKRGQDVALRCDPISGHVSLFWYQQALGQGPEFLTYFQNEAQLDKSGLPSDRFFAERPEGSVSTLKIQRTQQEDSAVYLCASSISLTGPVGTEAFFGQGTRLTVV.

This clonotype has at least ten counts. The chain uses TRBV7-2 and TRBJ2-7; D is tentatively TRBD1 or TRBD2 (6 bases each). The CDR3 contains 14 residues. Trimming cost V 5 bases and J 6 bases, with 17 bases left between them. Germline V gene data show CDR1 as SGHTA and CDR2 as FQGNSA. CDR3 sequence: CASSAGGPSTEQYF. Here the CDR3 DNA reads TGTGCCAGCAGCGCCGGGGGCCCCAGCACCGAGCAGTACTTC. The full variable domain, completed using reference TRBV7-2 and TRBJ2-7, is GAGVSQSPSNKVTEKGKDVELRCDPISGHTALYWYRQSLGQGLEFLIYFQGNSAPDKSGLPSDRFSAERTGGSVSTLTIQRTQQEDSAVYLCASSAGGPSTEQYFGPGTRLTVT.

The table lists this clonotype with a few counts. This sequence joins TRBV6-5 and TRBJ1-2; D is undetermined. V was shortened by 6 bases and J by 6 bases, with 20 bases between the two germline ends. The CDR3 is made up of 15 amino acids. Germline V lookup: CDR1 MNHEY, CDR2 SVGAGI. The CDR3: CASSRFRMDFHGYTF. The CDR3 DNA sequence: TGTGCCAGCAGCCGCTTCAGGATGGACTTCCATGGCTACACCTTC.

In this sample, this clonotype turned up a few times. The V and J genes are TRBV7-9 and TRBJ1-2, with D tentatively TRBD1 (5 bases). The CDR3 loop spans 14 amino acids. CDR1 is SEHNR and CDR2 is FQNEAQ in the germline V gene (reference sequence). V was trimmed by 2 bases and J by 7 bases, leaving 14 bases between them. The CDR3 bases are TGTGCCAGCAGCTTACGAGGGGCCGATTCTGGCTACACCTTC. This translates into CASSLRGADSGYTF.

This clonotype was found a few times. The chain has TRBV20-1 and TRBJ2-1; possible D gene TRBD1, 6 bases. With 6 bases removed from V and 6 bases from J, the gap between germline ends came to 15 bases. CDR3 length: 13 residues. Germline CDR1 DFQATT, CDR2 SNEGSKA (reference sequence). This chain's CDR3 is CSAPGQGSNEQFF. In DNA form, the CDR3 reads TGCAGTGCCCCAGGGCAGGGGTCCAATGAGCAGTTCTTC.

The chain is built from TRBV20-1 and TRBJ2-1, with D perhaps matching TRBD1 (5 bases). This CDR3 spans 12 amino acids. Trimming left V 3 bases short and J 8 bases short, with 11 bases between. Germline CDR1 is DFQATT and CDR2 is SNEGSKA (reference sequence). CDR3 in DNA: TGCAGTGCTAGTAAGGGGTGGGATGAGCAGTTCTTC. Translated, it gives CSASKGWDEQFF.

The genes are TRBV5-1 and TRBJ2-4, with a tentative D call TRBD1 (5 bases). Trimming left V 0 bases short and J 5 bases short, with 21 bases between. Germline V lookup: CDR1 SGHRS, CDR2 YFSETQ. The CDR3 is 18 amino acids. The CDR3 loop is CASSLEGVGHPGENIQYF. DNA for the CDR3: TGCGCCAGCAGCTTGGAAGGGGTCGGCCATCCTGGGGAAAACATTCAGTACTTC.

This clonotype was seen more than once but under ten times. The chain links TRBV6-1 to TRBJ1-2; D remains unclear. The germline CDR1 and CDR2 sequences are MNHNS and SASEGT. Trimming took 4 bases from V and 6 from J, leaving 15 bases between them. The CDR3 runs to 14 residues. CDR3 bases: TGTGCCAGCAGTGTTCTAGGCCAGTCCAATGGCTACACCTTC. As protein: CASSVLGQSNGYTF.

The chain uses TRBV18 and TRBJ1-5; 8 bases match TRBD1. Trimming cost V 3 bases and J 0 bases; bases outside gene matches: 7. The germline V gene has CDR1 KGHSH and CDR2 LQKENI. CDR3 length: 17 residues. CDR3 coding DNA: TGTGCCAGCTCACCCCAACAGGGGGGAAATAGCAATCAGCCCCAGCATTTT. Protein sequence: CASSPQQGGNSNQPQHF. Together with reference TRBV18 and TRBJ1-5, the CDR3 gives the full variable domain: NAGVMQNPRHLVRRRGQEARLRCSPMKGHSHVYWYRQLPEEGLKFMVYLQKENIIDESGMPKERFSAEFPKEGPSILRIQQVVRGDSAAYFCASSPQQGGNSNQPQHFGDGTRLSIL.

This clonotype was counted at least ten times. This sequence joins TRBV11-2 and TRBJ2-5, with unresolved D. The CDR3 contains 11 residues. CDR1 and CDR2 (germline): SGHAT, FQNNGV. V lost 11 bases to trimming and J lost 2 bases, with 9 bases between them. The CDR3 DNA follows: TGTGCCTCTCGAGATCAAGAGACCCAGTACTTC. As protein: CASRDQETQYF.

This clonotype appeared many times. V gene TRBV4-1 combines with J gene TRBJ1-2; D remains ambiguous. V shed 2 bases and J shed 4 bases, with 23 bases lying between them. Germline loops: CDR1 MGHRA, CDR2 YSYEKL. The CDR3 runs to 18 residues. CDR3 residues: CASSQTYPQVLVGYGYTF. The CDR3 DNA follows: TGCGCCAGCAGCCAAACGTACCCTCAGGTGCTAGTTGGCTATGGCTACACCTTC.

The rearrangement uses TRBV6-1 and TRBJ2-5, with D unclear. CDR1 MNHNS and CDR2 SASEGT come from the germline V gene. Between the trimmed V and J ends, which lost 7 bases and 2 bases, there was a span of 8 bases. The CDR3 totals 12 residues. CDR3 DNA sequence: TGTGCCAGCACGTTAACTCAAGAGACCCAGTACTTC. Protein: CASTLTQETQYF.

There are a few counts of this clonotype. The chain employs TRBV9 and TRBJ2-2, with TRBD1 matching 8 bases. Trimming cost V 2 bases and J 1 base; bases outside gene matches: 13. Germline lookup yields CDR1 SGDLS and CDR2 YYNGEE. The CDR3 spans 19 residues. The CDR3 loop reads CASSVPGQVYSENTGELFF. CDR3 nucleotide sequence: TGTGCCAGCAGCGTCCCGGGACAGGTCTATTCCGAGAACACCGGGGAGCTGTTTTTT.

J is TRBJ1-1 and V is TRBV12-3 or TRBV12-4; no firm D call. Trimming removed 6 bases at V and 6 bases at J, with 20 bases between. CDR3 length: 15 amino acids. CDR3: CASRLVRSGFAEAFF. CDR3 DNA: TGTGCCAGCAGACTTGTGAGGTCGGGGTTCGCTGAAGCTTTCTTT.

The chain couples TRBV5-1 to TRBJ1-1; no definite D call. This CDR3 comprises 18 residues. V shed 1 base and J shed 8 bases, with 27 bases lying between them. The germline V gene has CDR1 SGHRS and CDR2 YFSETQ. The CDR3 here is CASSLTAGSSRAALEAFF. In nucleotides, the CDR3 is TGCGCCAGCAGCTTGACCGCGGGCTCGAGCCGGGCTGCCCTCGAAGCTTTCTTT.

V is TRBV2 and J is TRBJ2-1; 8 bases are shared with TRBD2. The CDR3 length is 16 residues. The germline V gene encodes CDR1 SNHLY and CDR2 FYNNEI. The ends lost 2 bases at V and 4 bases at J; junction bases unmatched: 7. The CDR3 DNA reads TGTGCCAGCAGTGAAAGTTTCGGGGGGGCTTACAATGAGCAGTTCTTC. Amino acid sequence: CASSESFGGAYNEQFF.

This clonotype came up many times. The chain uses TRBV7-2 and TRBJ1-5, with 8 bases aligning to TRBD1. J gave up 9 bases and V 3 bases, and 7 bases lay outside the gene matches. Germline CDR1 reads SGHTA; CDR2 reads FQGNSA. CDR3 length equals 14 residues. The CDR3 DNA follows: TGTGCCAGCAGCTTTGATACAGGGGGATCGCCCCAGCATTTT. It specifies CASSFDTGGSPQHF.

The rearrangement joins TRBV4-1 to TRBJ1-2; 8 bases line up with TRBD1. This CDR3 spans 14 amino acids. CDR1 and CDR2 from the germline V gene are MGHRA and YSYEKL. V lost 5 bases, J lost 4 bases, and 6 bases stayed unmatched. CDR3 sequence reads: CASSTLDRGYGYTF. DNA for the CDR3: TGCGCCAGCAGCACGCTCGACAGGGGCTATGGCTACACCTTC.

This clonotype showed up just a few times. The rearrangement joins TRBV11-2 to TRBJ1-4, with a tentative D call TRBD1 (5 bases). Trimming cost V 0 bases and J 5 bases, with 10 bases left between them. CDR3 length: 15 residues. CDR1 and CDR2 from the germline V gene are SGHAT and FQNNGV. As DNA, the CDR3 is TGTGCCAGCAGCTTAGACCGACAGCTAAATGAAAAACTGTTTTTT. Residues: CASSLDRQLNEKLFF.